This T cell receptor beta chain was profiled in a study of CD8+ T cells in alopecia areata listed by TCRdb under 2018. For the study in its entirety: Treated patients were enrolled in an open-label pilot trial of oral tofacitinib, 5 to 10 mg twice daily, for moderate-to-severe alopecia areata. Patients received tofacitinib for 6 to 18 months and were then followed off drug for 6 months to check for delayed response and recurrence. High-throughput TCRbeta sequencing was used to examine T cell clonal expansion in alopecia areata in both the C3H/HeJ mouse model and human patients. Human TCRbeta sequencing covered scalp tissue and sorted CD4+ and CD8+ peripheral blood T cells from patchy and totalis/universalis alopecia areata patients and healthy controls. Patients on tofacitinib were biopsied at baseline and after 4 and 24 weeks of treatment, and several of the patients also had a later scalp biopsy. Scalp clonality was compared among normal scalp (n=4), patchy alopecia areata scalp (n=8), and alopecia totalis/universalis scalp (n=8). RNA came from the PAXgene miRNA kit for fixed scalp, the miRNeasy kit for PBMCs, and the RNeasy kit for mouse skin. TCRbeta CDR3 regions were amplified by immunoSEQ multiplex PCR with 35 Vbeta forward and 13 Jbeta reverse primers. What the authors observed across the whole study: TCR sequences shared between patients were less clear than in mice, possibly partly because of HLA diversity in the patient population. Compared with normal scalp, lesional scalp had higher clonality and more expanded CD8+ clones, particularly in alopecia totalis/universalis, a pattern that suggests antigenic drive. Scalp TCR repertoire analysis is complicated because resident alphabeta T cells in normal human skin are also sequenced, whereas mouse skin is dominated by gammadelta T cells.

Worth noting for this clone: The target of this receptor is not known. Per-nucleotide qualities are absent, and no much larger clonotype sits a single base away.

The library was built by means of the immunoSEQ multiplex PCR assay. For TCR sequencing, RNA was extracted from every sample and reverse transcribed into cDNA to serve as template. First-strand cDNA was synthesized with SuperScript III using a 2:1 mix of oligo-dT and random hexamers. A synthetic immune receptor repertoire was used to gauge amplification bias, and whatever bias remained was removed computationally. The authors' analysis ran thus. After raw reads were preprocessed to remove errors, the CDR3 was defined following IMGT conventions as running from the conserved cysteine to phenylalanine. Clonality was computed by normalizing Shannon entropy by log2 of the number of productive unique TCRs and subtracting the result from 1. Whether scalp clones were CD4 or CD8 was inferred by matching scalp TCRbeta sequences against CD4 and CD8 repertoires sorted from blood. In TCRdb, the immuneACCESS table is reduced to in-frame sequences with V and J assigned. These tables do not hold every clone; where another copy was compared, an unresolved V gene accounts for under half, and the others remain unexplained. The DNA was the basis for D and trimming; V, J and clone size are from that table. The sample data list roughly 97,000 clones, and around 38% of these were observed just once. About 1.5% of the sample is held by the ten biggest clonotypes.

Compared with germline, V lacks 6 bases and J lacks 5 bases; bases without a gene match: 6. From its cysteine to its phenylalanine, the CDR3 spans 14 amino acids. The DNA shown is the 42-base CDR3, in frame from base 1. CDR1 is given as SGHRS and CDR2 as YFSETQ, both from the germline V gene. From alopecia areata patients, peripheral blood was collected along with lesional scalp punch biopsies. PBMCs were isolated by density centrifugation and stained for CD3, CD4 and CD8, after which CD4+ and CD8+ T cells were sorted on a FACSAria. What was sequenced was CD4+ T cells sorted from blood. This clonotype was obtained from a human donor with alopecia areata. The sequence joins TRBV5-1 to TRBJ2-5, and 11 junctional nucleotides match TRBD2. The CDR3 region reads CASTQLAGDETQYF. The DNA is TGCGCCAGCACCCAACTAGCGGGAGATGAGACCCAGTACTTC.